A few counts support the clone carrying this T cell receptor (beta chain). Its antigen is undetermined. TCRdb reprocessed the 5' RACE reads via MiXCR and lists one record per CDR3 protein. This sample has tens of thousands of distinct CDR3 sequences, with approximately 28% found just once. General study findings and limits: Tumor Tregs overlapped most with tumor, then blood, naive CD4+ cells. The larger cohort examined one V-J beta rearrangement, not whole repertoires.

The CDR3 has 14 amino acids. With V trimmed by 2 bases and J by 3 bases, 5 bases remained unmatched. Germline assignment: CDR1 DFQATT and CDR2 SNEGSKA (reference sequence). The receptor comes from a female donor with breast cancer. V usage is TRBV20-1 and J usage is TRBJ2-3; TRBD2 matches 7 bases. Sequencing used tumor-infiltrating naive CD4+ T cells sorted from the breast tumor. Subset indicated: naive CD4+ T cells, CD4+CD45RA+CD25-. The CDR3 DNA is TGCAGTGCTAGATTGCGGGAGATGACAGATACGCAGTATTTT. Translating gives CSARLREMTDTQYF.